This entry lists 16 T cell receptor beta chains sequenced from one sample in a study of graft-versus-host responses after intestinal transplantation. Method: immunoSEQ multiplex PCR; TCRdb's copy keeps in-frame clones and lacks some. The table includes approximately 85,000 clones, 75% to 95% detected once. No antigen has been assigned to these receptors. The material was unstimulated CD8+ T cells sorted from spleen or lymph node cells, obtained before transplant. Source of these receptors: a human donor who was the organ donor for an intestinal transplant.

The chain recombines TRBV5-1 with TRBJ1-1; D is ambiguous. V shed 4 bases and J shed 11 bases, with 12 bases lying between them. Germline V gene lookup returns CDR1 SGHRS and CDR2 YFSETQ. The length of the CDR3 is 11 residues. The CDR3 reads CASSGEARAFF. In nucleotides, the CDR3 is TGCGCCAGCAGCGGAGAGGCTCGTGCTTTCTTT.

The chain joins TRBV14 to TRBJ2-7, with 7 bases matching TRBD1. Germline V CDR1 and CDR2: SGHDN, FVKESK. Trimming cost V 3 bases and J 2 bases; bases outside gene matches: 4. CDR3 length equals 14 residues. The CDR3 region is CASSQEDRAYEQYF. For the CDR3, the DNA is TGTGCCAGCAGCCAGGAAGACAGGGCCTACGAGCAGTACTTC.

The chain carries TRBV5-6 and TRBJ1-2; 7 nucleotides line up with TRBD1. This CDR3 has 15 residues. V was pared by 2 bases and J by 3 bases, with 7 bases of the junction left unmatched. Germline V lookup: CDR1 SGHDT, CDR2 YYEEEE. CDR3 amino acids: CASSFPGTVYYGYTF. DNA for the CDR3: TGTGCCAGCAGCTTTCCCGGGACAGTCTACTATGGCTACACCTTC.

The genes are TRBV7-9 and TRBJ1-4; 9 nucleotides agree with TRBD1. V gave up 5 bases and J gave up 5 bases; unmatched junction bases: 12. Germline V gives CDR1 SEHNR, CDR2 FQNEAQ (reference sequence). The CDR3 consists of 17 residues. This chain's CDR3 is CASSPTPAQGANEKLFF. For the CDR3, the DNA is TGTGCCAGCAGCCCTACCCCAGCACAGGGGGCAAATGAAAAACTGTTTTTT.

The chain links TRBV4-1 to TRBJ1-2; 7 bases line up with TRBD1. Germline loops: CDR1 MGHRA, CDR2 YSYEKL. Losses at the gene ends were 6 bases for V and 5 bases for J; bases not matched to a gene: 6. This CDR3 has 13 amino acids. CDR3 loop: CASRQTGSYGYTF. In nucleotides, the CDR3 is TGCGCCAGCAGACAGACAGGGTCATATGGCTACACCTTC.

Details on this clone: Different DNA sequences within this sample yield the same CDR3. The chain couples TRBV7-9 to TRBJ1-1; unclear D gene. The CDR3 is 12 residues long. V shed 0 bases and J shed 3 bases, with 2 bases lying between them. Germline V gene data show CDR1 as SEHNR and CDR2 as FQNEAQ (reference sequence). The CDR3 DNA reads TGTGCCAGCAGCTTAGCCTACACTGAAGCTTTCTTT. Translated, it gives CASSLAYTEAFF.

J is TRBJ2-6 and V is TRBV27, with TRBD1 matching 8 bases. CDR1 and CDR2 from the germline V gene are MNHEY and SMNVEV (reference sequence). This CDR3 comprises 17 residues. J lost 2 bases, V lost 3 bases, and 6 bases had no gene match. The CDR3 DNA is TGTGCCAGCAGTTTTCTACCCAGGGGGCCTGGGGCCAACGTCCTGACTTTC. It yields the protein CASSFLPRGPGANVLTF.

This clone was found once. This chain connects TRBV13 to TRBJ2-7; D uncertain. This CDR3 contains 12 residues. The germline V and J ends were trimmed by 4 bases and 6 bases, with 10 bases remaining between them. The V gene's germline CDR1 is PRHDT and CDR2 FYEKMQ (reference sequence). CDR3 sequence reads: CASSSIGGEQYF. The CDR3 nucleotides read TGTGCCAGCAGCTCGATAGGTGGCGAGCAGTACTTC.

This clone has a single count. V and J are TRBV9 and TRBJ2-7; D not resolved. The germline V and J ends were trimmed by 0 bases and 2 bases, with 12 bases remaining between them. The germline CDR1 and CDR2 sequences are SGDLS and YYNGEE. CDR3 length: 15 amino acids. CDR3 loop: CASSVGVGPPYEQYF. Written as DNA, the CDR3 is TGTGCCAGCAGCGTAGGGGTGGGTCCCCCCTACGAGCAGTACTTC.

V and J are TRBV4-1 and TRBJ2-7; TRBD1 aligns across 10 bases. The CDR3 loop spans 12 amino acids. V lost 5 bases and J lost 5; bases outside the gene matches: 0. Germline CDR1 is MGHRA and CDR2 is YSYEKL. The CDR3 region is CASSGQGDEQYF. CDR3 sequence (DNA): TGCGCCAGCAGCGGACAGGGGGACGAGCAGTACTTC.

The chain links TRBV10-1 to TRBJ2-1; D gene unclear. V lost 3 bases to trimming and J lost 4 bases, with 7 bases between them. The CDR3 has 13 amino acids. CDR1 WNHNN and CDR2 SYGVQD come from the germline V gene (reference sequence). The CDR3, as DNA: TGCGCCAGCAGTGAAAAACCGTACAATGAGCAGTTCTTC. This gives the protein CASSEKPYNEQFF.

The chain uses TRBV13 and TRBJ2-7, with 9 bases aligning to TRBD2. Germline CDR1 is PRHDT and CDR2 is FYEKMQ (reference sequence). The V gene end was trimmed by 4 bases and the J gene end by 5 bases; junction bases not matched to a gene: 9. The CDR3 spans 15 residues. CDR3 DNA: TGTGCCAGCAGCTCCCATGCGGGACTAGCTGACGAGCAGTACTTC. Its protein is CASSSHAGLADEQYF.

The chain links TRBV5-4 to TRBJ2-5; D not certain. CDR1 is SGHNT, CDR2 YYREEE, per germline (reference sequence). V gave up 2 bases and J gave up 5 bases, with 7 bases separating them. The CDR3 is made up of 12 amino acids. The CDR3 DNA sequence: TGTGCCAGCAGCTTATGGTCGGAGACCCAGTACTTC. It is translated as CASSLWSETQYF.

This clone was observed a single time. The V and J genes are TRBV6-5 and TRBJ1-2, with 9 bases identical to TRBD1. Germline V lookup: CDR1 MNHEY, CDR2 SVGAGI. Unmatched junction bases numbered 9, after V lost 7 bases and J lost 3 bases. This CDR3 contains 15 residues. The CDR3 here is CASTNRQGDDYGYTF. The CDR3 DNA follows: TGTGCCAGCACTAATCGACAGGGGGACGACTATGGCTACACCTTC.

The CDR3 region has the DNA TGTGCCAGTACCCCAGGGACAGGGCCGACTGAAGCTTTCTTT. This gives the protein CASTPGTGPTEAFF. This chain uses TRBV19 with TRBJ1-1; 9 bases align to TRBD1. J gave up 5 bases and V 7 bases, and 8 bases lay outside the gene matches. Germline V CDR1 and CDR2: LNHDA, SQIVND (reference sequence). The CDR3 spans 14 residues.

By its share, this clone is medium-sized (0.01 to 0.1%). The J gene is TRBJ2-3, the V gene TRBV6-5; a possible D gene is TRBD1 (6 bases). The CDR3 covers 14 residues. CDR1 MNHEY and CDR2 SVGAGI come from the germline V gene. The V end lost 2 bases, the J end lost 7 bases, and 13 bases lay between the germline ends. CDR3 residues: CASSYGQGKYTQYF. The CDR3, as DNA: TGTGCCAGCAGTTACGGCCAGGGGAAGTATACGCAGTATTTT.